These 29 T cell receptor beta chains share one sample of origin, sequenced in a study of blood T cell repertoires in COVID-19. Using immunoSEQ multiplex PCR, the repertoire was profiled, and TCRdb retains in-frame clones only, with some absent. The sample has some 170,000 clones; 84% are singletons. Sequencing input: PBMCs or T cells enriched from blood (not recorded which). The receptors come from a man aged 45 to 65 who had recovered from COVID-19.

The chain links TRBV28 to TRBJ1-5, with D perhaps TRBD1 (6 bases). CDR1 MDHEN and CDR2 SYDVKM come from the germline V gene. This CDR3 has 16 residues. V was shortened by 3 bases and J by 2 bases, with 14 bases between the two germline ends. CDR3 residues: CASSFLPGDGNQPQHF. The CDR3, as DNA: TGTGCCAGCAGTTTTCTTCCAGGGGACGGCAATCAGCCCCAGCATTTT. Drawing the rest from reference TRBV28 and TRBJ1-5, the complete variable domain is DVKVTQSSRYLVKRTGEKVFLECVQDMDHENMFWYRQDPGLGLRLIYFSYDVKMKEKGDIPEGYSVSREKKERFSLILESASTNQTSMYLCASSFLPGDGNQPQHFGDGTRLSIL.

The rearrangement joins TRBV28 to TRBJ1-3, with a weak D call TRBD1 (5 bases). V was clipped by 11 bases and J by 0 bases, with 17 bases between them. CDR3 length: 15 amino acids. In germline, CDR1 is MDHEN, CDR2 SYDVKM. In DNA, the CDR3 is TGTGCCTGTGCGTTTGGGGGGAGCTCTGGAAACACCATATATTTT. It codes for CACAFGGSSGNTIYF.

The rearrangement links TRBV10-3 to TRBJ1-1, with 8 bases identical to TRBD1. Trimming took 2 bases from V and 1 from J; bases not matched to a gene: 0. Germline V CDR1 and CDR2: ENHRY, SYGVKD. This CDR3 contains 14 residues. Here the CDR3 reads CAISEGTGNTEAFF. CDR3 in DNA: TGTGCCATCAGTGAGGGGACAGGGAACACTGAAGCTTTCTTT.

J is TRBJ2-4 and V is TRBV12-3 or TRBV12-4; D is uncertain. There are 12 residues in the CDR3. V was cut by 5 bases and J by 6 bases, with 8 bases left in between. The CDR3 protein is CASSPLANIQYF. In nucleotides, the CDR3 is TGTGCCAGCAGTCCCTTAGCAAACATTCAGTACTTC.

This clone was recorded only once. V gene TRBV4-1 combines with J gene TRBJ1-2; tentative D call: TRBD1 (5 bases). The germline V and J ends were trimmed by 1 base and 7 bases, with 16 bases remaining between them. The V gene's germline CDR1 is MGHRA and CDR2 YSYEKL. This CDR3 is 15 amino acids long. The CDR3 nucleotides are TGCGCCAGCAGCCAAGGGCTCGGGGCGGGAGGTGGCTACACCTTC. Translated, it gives CASSQGLGAGGGYTF.

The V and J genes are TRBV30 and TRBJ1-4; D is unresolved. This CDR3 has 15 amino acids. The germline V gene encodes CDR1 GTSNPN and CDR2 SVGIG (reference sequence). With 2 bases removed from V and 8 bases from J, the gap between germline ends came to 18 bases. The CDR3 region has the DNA TGTGCCTGGAGTCGGTCTAGGAATCCCCGCGAAAAACTGTTTTTT. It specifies CAWSRSRNPREKLFF.

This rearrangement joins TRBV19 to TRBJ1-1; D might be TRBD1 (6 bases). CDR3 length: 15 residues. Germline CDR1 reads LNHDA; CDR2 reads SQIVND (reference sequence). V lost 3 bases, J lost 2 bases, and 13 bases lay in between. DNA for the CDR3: TGTGCCAGTAGTATCGGGGACATCGTAAACACTGAAGCTTTCTTT. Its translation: CASSIGDIVNTEAFF.

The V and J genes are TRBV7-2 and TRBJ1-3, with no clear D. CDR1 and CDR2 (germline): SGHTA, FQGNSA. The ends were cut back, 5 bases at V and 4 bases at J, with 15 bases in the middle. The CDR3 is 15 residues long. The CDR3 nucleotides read TGTGCCAGCAGCCCTGGAAGTACGCGGGGAAACACCATATATTTT. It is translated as CASSPGSTRGNTIYF.

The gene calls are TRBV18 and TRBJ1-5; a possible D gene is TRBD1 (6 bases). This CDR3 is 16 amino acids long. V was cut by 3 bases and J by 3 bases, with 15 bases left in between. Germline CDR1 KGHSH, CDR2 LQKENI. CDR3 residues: CASSPDFQGNNQPQHF. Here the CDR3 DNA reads TGTGCCAGCTCACCGGATTTCCAGGGGAACAATCAGCCCCAGCATTTT.

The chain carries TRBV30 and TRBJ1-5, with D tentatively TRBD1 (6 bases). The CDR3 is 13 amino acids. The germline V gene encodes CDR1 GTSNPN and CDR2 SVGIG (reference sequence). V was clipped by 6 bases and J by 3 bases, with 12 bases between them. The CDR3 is CACAQGYNQPQHF. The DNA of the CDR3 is TGTGCCTGTGCCCAGGGGTACAATCAGCCCCAGCATTTT.

CDR3 DNA sequence: TGTGCCAGCAGCCAAGACATGAGGCACACTGAAGCTTTCTTT. This gives the protein CASSQDMRHTEAFF. The chain is built from TRBV14 and TRBJ1-1; D is uncertain. Trimming shortened V by 0 bases and J by 3 bases, and 8 bases separated the two germline ends. The CDR3 contains 14 residues. The germline gives CDR1 SGHDN, CDR2 FVKESK.

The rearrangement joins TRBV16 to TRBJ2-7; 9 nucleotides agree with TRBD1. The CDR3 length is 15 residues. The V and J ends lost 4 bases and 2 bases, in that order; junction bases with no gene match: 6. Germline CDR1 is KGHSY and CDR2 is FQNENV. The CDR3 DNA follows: TGTGCCAGCAGCCCCCGGGGACAGGGACCCTACGAGCAGTACTTC. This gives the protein CASSPRGQGPYEQYF.

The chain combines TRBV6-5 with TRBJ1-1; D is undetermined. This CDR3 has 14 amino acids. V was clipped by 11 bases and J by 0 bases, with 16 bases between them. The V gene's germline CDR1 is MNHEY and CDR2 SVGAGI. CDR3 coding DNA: TGTGCCGGCCGAGACTCGGATATGAACACTGAAGCTTTCTTT. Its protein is CAGRDSDMNTEAFF.

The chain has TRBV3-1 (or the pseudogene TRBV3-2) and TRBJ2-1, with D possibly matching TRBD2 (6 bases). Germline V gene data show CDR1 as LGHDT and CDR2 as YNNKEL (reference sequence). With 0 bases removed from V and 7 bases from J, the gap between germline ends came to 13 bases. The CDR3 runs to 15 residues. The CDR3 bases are TGTGCCAGCAGCCAAGATTTGACTAGGGGTAATGAGCAGTTCTTC. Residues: CASSQDLTRGNEQFF.

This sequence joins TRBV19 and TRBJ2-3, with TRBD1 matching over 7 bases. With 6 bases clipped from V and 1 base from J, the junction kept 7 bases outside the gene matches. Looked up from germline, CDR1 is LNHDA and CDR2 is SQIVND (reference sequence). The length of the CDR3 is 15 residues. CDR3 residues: CASRLTGRGTDTQYF. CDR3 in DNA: TGTGCCAGTAGGTTGACAGGGCGAGGCACAGATACGCAGTATTTT. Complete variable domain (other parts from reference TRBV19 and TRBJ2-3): DGGITQSPKYLFRKEGQNVTLSCEQNLNHDAMYWYRQDPGQGLRLIYYSQIVNDFQKGDIAEGYSVSREKKESFPLTVTSAQKNPTAFYLCASRLTGRGTDTQYFGPGTRLTVL.

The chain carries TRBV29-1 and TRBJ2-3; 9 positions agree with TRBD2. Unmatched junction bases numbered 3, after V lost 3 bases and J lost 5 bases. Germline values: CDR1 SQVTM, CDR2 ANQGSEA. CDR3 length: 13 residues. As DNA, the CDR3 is TGCAGCGTTGATAGCGGGGGCGGAGATACGCAGTATTTT. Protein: CSVDSGGGDTQYF.

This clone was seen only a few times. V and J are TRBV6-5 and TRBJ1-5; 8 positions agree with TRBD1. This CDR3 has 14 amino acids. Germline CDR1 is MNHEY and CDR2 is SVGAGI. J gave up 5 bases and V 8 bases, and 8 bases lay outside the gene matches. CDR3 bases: TGTGCCAGCTCCAGGGGGCAGCTGGATCAGCCCCAGCATTTT. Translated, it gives CASSRGQLDQPQHF.

DNA of the CDR3: TGTGCCAGCAGCTCCTCCTGGGGAGTAGATGAGCAGTTCTTC. Translated, it gives CASSSSWGVDEQFF. This chain uses TRBV7-9 with TRBJ2-1, with a tentative D call TRBD2 (5 bases). Between the trimmed V and J ends, which lost 4 bases and 8 bases, there was a span of 15 bases. This CDR3 contains 14 residues. Germline V gene sequence: CDR1 SEHNR, CDR2 FQNEAQ (reference sequence). Using reference TRBV7-9 and TRBJ2-1 for the parts outside the CDR3, the full variable domain is DTGVSQNPRHKITKRGQNVTFRCDPISEHNRLYWYRQTLGQGPEFLTYFQNEAQLEKSRLLSDRFSAERPKGSFSTLEIQRTEQGDSAMYLCASSSSWGVDEQFFGPGTRLTVL.

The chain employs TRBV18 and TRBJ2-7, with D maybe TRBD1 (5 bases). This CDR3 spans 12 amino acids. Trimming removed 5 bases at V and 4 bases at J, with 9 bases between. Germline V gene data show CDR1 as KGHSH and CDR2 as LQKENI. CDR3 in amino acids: CASSYDSYEQYF. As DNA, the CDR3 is TGTGCCAGCTCATATGACAGTTACGAGCAGTACTTC.

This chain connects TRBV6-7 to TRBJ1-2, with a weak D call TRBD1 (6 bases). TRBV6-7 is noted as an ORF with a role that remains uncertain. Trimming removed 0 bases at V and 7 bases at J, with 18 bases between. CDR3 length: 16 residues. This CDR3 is CASSYSGQGNLFGYTF. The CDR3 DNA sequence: TGTGCCAGCAGTTACTCGGGCCAGGGGAATCTGTTTGGCTACACCTTC.

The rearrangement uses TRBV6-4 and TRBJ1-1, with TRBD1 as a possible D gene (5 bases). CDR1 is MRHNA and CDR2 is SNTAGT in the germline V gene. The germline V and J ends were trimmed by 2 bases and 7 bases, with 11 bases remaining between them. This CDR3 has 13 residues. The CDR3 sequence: CASSDRGVDEAFF. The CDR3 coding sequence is TGTGCCAGCAGTGACCGGGGGGTAGATGAAGCTTTCTTT.

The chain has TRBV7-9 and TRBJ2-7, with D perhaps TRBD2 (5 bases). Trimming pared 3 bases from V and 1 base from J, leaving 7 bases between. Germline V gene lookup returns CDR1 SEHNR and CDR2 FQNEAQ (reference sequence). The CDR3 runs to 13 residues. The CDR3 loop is CASSLEVSYEQYF. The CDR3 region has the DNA TGTGCCAGCAGCTTGGAGGTTTCCTACGAGCAGTACTTC.

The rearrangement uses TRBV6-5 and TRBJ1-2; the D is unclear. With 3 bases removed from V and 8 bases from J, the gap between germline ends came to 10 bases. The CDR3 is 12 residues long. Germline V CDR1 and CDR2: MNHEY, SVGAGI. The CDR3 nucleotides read TGTGCCAGCAGTTATGACGAGGTCGGCTACACCTTC. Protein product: CASSYDEVGYTF.

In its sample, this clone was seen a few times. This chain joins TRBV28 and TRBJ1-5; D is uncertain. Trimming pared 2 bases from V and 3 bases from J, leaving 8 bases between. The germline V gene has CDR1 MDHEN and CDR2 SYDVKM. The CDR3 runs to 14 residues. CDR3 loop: CASSLQQYNQPQHF. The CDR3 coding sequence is TGTGCCAGCAGTTTACAACAGTACAATCAGCCCCAGCATTTT.

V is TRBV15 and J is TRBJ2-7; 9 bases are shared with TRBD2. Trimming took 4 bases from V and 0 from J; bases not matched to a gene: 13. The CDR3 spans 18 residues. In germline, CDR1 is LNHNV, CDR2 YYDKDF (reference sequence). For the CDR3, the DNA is TGTGCCACCAGCACACTAGCGGGTATTACGGGATACTCCTACGAGCAGTACTTC. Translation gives CATSTLAGITGYSYEQYF. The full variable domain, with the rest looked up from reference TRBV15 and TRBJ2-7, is DAMVIQNPRYQVTQFGKPVTLSCSQTLNHNVMYWYQQKSSQAPKLLFHYYDKDFNNEADTPDNFQSRRPNTSFCFLDIRSPGLGDTAMYLCATSTLAGITGYSYEQYFGPGTRLTVT.

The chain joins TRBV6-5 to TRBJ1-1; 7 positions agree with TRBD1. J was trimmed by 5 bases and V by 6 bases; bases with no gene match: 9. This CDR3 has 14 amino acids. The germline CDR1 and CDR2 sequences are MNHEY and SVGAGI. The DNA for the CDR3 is TGTGCCAGCAGAAGACAGGGAAGGTGGACTGAAGCTTTCTTT. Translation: CASRRQGRWTEAFF.

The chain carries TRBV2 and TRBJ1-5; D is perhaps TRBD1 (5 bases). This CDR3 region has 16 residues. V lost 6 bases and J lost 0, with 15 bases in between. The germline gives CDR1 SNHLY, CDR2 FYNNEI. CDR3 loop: CASSKTRQTSNQPQHF. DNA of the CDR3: TGTGCCAGCAGCAAGACTCGACAGACTAGCAATCAGCCCCAGCATTTT.

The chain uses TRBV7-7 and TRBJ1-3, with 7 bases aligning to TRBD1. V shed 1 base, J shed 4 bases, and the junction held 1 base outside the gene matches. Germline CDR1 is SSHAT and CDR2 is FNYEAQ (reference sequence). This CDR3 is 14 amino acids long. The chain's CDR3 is CASSLGTGGNTIYF. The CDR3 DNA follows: TGTGCCAGCAGCTTAGGGACAGGCGGAAACACCATATATTTT.

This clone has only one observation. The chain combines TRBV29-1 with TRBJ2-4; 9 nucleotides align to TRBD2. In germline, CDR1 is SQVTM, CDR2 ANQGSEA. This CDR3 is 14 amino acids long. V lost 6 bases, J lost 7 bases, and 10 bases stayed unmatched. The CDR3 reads CSVTPGTSSNIQYF. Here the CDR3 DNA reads TGCAGCGTAACTCCCGGGACTAGCTCCAACATTCAGTACTTC.